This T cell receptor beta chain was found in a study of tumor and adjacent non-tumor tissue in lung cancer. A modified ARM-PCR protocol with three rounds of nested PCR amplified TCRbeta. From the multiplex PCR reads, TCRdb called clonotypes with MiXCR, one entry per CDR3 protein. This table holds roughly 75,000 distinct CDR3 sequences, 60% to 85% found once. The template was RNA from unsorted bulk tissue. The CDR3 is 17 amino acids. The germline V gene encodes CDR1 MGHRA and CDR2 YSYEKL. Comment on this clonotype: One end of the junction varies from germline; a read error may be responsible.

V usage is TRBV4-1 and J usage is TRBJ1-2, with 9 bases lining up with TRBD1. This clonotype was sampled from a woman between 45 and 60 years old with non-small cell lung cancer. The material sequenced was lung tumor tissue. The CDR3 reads CAGSQPRTGEDLYGYNF. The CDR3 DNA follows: TGCGCCGGCAGCCAACCCAGGACAGGGGAGGACCTCTATGGCTACAACTTC.